The present entry profiles one T cell receptor beta chain with its context. This sample was taken from a study of OX40 agonist ivuxolimab in advanced cancers. Whole-study context: Ivuxolimab, which patients received intravenously every 2 weeks, was dosed at 0.01 to 10 mg/kg. Patients in dose escalation had liver, melanoma, kidney or head and neck cancers. Earlier treatment with anti-PD-1, anti-PD-L1 or anti-CTLA-4 was permitted, and around 36% had received some.

The ends were cut back, 0 bases at V and 5 bases at J, with 11 bases in the middle. The CDR3 is 15 residues long. The germline gives CDR1 MGHRA, CDR2 YSYEKL. Repertoires were generated with immunoSEQ multiplex PCR, while TCRdb's copy carries only in-frame clones and drops some. The sample lists some 68,000 clones; more than 75% were seen once. The chain recombines TRBV4-1 with TRBJ1-5; no firm D call. The receptor was isolated from an adult with an advanced solid tumor such as melanoma, head and neck, liver or kidney cancer. The sequencing used CD4+ or CD8+ T cells sorted from blood, collected in a trial of the OX40 agonist ivuxolimab. The CDR3 nucleotides are TGCGCCAGCAGCCAAGATACGCAACCCCATCAGCCCCAGCATTTT. Protein product: CASSQDTQPHQPQHF.